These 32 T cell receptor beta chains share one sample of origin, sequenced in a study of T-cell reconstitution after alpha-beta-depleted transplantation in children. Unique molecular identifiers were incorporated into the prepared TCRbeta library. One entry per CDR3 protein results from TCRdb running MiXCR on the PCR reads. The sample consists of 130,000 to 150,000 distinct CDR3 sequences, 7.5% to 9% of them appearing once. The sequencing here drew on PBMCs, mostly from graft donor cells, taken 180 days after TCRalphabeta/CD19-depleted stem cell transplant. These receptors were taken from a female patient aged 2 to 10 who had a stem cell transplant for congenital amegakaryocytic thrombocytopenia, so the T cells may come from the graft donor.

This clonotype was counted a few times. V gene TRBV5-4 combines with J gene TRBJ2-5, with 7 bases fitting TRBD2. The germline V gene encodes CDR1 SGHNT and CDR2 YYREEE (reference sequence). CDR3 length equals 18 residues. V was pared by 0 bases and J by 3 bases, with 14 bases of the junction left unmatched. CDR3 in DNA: TGTGCCAGCAGCTTGGAGGCCACTAGCGTGTTGGATGAAGAGACCCAGTACTTC. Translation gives CASSLEATSVLDEETQYF.

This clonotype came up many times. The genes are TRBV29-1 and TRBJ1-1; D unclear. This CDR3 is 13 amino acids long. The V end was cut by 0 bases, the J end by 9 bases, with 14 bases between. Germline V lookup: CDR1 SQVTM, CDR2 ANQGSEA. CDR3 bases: TGCAGCGTTGAAGAGGGGAAGGGAGTGAAAGCTTTCTTT. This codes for CSVEEGKGVKAFF.

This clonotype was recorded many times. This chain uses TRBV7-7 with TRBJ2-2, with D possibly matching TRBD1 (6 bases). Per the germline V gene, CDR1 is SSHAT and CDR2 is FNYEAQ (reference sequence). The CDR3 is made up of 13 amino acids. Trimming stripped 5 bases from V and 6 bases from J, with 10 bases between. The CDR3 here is CASSGQKAGELFF. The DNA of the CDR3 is TGTGCCAGCAGCGGACAGAAGGCCGGGGAGCTGTTTTTT.

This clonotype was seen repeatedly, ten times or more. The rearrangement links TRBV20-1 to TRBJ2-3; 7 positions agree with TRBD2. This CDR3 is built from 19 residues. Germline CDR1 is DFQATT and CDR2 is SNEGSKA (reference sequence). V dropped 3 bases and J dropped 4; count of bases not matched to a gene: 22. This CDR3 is CSASALWFISGSQSDTQYF. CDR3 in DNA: TGCAGTGCTAGTGCTCTGTGGTTTATTAGCGGGTCACAGTCAGATACGCAGTATTTT.

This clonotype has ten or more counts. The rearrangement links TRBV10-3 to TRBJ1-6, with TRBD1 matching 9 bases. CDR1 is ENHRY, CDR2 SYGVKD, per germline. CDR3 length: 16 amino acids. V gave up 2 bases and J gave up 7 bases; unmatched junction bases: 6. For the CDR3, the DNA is TGTGCCATCAGTGAGCGCCCCGGGACAGGGAATTCACCCCTCCACTTT. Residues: CAISERPGTGNSPLHF.

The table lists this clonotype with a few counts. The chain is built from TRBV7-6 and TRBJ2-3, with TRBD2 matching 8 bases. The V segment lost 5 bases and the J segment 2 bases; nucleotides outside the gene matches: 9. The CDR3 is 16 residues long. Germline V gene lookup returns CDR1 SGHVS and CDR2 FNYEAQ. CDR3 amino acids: CASSTGGVAITDTQYF. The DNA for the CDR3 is TGTGCCAGCAGCACCGGGGGGGTGGCAATCACAGATACGCAGTATTTT. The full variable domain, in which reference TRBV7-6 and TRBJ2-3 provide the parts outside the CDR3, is GAGVSQSPRYKVTKRGQDVALRCDPISGHVSLYWYRQALGQGPEFLTYFNYEAQQDKSGLPNDRFSAERPEGSISTLTIQRTEQRDSAMYRCASSTGGVAITDTQYFGPGTRLTVL.

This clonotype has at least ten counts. CDR3 sequence reads: CASSQEGQGQVNTEAFF. The CDR3 DNA reads TGTGCCAGCAGCCAAGAGGGACAGGGGCAGGTGAACACTGAAGCTTTCTTT. The J gene is TRBJ1-1, the V gene TRBV4-2, with 10 bases lining up with TRBD1. This CDR3 is built from 17 residues. Germline CDR1 is LGHNA and CDR2 is YNFKEQ. With V trimmed by 0 bases and J by 0 bases, 4 bases remained unmatched.

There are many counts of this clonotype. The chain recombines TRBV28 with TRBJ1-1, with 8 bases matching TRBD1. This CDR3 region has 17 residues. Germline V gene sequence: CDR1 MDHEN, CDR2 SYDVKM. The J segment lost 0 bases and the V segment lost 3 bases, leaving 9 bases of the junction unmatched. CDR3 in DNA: TGTGCCAGCAGTTTCAGGGGGCTCGATAGGATGAACACTGAAGCTTTCTTT. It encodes CASSFRGLDRMNTEAFF.

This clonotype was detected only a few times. The CDR3 protein is CSARVGVLYNSPLHF. The CDR3 DNA sequence: TGCAGTGCTAGAGTAGGGGTCCTCTATAATTCACCCCTCCACTTT. The rearrangement joins TRBV20-1 to TRBJ1-6; weak D call: TRBD1 (5 bases). This CDR3 has 15 residues. The germline V and J ends were trimmed by 1 base and 3 bases, with 10 bases remaining between them. Germline loops: CDR1 DFQATT, CDR2 SNEGSKA (reference sequence).

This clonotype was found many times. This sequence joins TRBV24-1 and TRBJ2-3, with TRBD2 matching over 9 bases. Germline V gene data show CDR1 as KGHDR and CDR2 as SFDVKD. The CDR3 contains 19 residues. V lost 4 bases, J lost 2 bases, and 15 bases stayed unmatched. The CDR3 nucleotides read TGTGCCACCAGTGACGAGACTAGCGGAATCCTAAGTATCACAGATACGCAGTATTTT. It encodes CATSDETSGILSITDTQYF.

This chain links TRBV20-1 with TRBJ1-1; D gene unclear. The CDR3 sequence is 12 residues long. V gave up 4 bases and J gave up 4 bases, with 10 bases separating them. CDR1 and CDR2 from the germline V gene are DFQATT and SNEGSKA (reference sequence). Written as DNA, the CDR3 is TGCAGTGCTAACCCACTTGGCACTGAAGCTTTCTTT. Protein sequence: CSANPLGTEAFF.

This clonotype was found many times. Here the CDR3 DNA reads TGTGCCAGCAGCTTATCGGCGGGAGAGACCCAGTACTTC. Translating it yields CASSLSAGETQYF. The J gene is TRBJ2-5, the V gene TRBV7-3, with D tentatively TRBD2 (5 bases). The CDR3 spans 13 residues. The V gene's germline CDR1 is SGHTA and CDR2 FQGTGA. V was pared by 2 bases and J by 4 bases, with 8 bases between.

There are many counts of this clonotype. The CDR3 coding sequence is TGCAGCGTTGGCGGAGGGGTGGCAGATACGCAGTATTTT. Its protein product is CSVGGGVADTQYF. The V and J genes are TRBV29-1 and TRBJ2-3; a possible D gene is TRBD2 (6 bases). The CDR3 runs 13 residues. V lost 4 bases to trimming and J lost 4 bases, with 12 bases between them. CDR1 SQVTM and CDR2 ANQGSEA come from the germline V gene.

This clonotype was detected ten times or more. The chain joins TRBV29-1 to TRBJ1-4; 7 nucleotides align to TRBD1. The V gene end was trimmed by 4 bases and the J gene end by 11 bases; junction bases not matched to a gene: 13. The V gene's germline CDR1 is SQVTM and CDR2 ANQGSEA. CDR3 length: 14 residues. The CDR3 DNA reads TGCAGCGTTGTGTCCAGTTTCCCACAGGGGAAACTGTTTTTT. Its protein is CSVVSSFPQGKLFF.

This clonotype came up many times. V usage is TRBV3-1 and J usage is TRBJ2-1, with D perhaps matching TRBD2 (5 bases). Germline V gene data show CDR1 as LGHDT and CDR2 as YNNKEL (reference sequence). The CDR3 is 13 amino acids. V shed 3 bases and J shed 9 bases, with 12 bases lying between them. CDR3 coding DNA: TGTGCCAGCAGCCAGTCCCCCGGAGGTGAGCAGTTCTTC. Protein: CASSQSPGGEQFF.

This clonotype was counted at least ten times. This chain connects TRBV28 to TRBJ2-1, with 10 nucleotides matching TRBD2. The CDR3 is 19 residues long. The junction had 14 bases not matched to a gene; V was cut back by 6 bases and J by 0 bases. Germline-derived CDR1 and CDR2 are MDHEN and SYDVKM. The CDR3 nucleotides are TGTGCCAGCAGCCTCCCTTGGACTAGCGGAGTGAGCTCCTACAATGAGCAGTTCTTC. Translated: CASSLPWTSGVSSYNEQFF.

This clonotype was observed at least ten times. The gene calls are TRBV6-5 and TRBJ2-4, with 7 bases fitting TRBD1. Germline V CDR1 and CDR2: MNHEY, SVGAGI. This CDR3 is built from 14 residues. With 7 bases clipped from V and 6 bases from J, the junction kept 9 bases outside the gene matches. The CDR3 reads CASTKNRGANIQYF. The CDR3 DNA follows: TGTGCCAGCACCAAAAACAGGGGAGCAAACATTCAGTACTTC.

Written as DNA, the CDR3 is TGTGCCAGCAGCTTGTCGTTGTATGAGCAGTTCTTC. Protein: CASSLSLYEQFF. This rearrangement joins TRBV12-3 or TRBV12-4 to TRBJ2-1; D not certain. CDR3 length: 12 residues. The V and J ends lost 6 bases and 8 bases respectively, with 11 bases between them.

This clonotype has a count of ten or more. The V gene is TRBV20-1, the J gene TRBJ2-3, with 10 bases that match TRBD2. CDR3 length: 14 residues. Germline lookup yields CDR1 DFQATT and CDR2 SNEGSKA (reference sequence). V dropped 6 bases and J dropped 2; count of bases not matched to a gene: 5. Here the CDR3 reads CSARTSGNTDTQYF. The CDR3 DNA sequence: TGCAGTGCACGTACTAGCGGGAACACAGATACGCAGTATTTT.

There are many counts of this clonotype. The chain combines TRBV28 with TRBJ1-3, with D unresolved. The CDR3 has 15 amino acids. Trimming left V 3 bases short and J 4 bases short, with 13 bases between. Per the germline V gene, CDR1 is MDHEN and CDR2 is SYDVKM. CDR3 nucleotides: TGTGCCAGCAGTTTGGGTCAGTTAGGGGGAAACACCATATATTTT. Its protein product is CASSLGQLGGNTIYF.

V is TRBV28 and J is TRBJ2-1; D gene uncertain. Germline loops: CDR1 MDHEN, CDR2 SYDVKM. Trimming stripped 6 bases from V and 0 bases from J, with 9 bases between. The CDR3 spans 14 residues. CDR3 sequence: CASSPPSSYNEQFF. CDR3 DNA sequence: TGTGCCAGCAGCCCGCCTAGCTCCTACAATGAGCAGTTCTTC.

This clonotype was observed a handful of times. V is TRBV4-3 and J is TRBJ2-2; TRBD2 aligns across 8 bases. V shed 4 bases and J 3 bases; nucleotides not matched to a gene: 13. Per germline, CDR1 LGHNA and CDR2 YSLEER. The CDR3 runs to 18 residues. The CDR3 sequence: CASSPQRERERYTGELFF. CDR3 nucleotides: TGCGCCAGCAGCCCCCAGAGGGAGCGGGAGAGGTACACCGGGGAGCTGTTTTTT.

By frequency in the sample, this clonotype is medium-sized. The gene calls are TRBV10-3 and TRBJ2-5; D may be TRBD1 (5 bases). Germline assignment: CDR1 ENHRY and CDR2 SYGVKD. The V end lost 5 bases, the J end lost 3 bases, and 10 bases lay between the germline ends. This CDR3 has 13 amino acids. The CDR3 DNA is TGTGCCATCAGTCAACTCAGGGAAGAGACCCAGTACTTC. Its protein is CAISQLREETQYF.

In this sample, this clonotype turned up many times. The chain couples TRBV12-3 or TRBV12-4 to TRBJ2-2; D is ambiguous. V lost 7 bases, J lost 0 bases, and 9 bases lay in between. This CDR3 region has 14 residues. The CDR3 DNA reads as TGTGCCAGCAAGGATCGAGCGAACACCGGGGAGCTGTTTTTT. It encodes CASKDRANTGELFF.

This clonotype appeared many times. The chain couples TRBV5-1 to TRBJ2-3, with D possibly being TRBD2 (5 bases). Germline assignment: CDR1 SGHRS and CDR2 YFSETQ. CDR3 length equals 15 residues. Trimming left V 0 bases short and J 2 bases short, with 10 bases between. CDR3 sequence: CASSLALAPTDTQYF. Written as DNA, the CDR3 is TGCGCCAGCAGCTTGGCCCTAGCTCCCACAGATACGCAGTATTTT. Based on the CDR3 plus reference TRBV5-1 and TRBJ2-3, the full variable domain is KAGVTQTPRYLIKTRGQQVTLSCSPISGHRSVSWYQQTPGQGLQFLFEYFSETQRNKGNFPGRFSGRQFSNSRSEMNVSTLELGDSALYLCASSLALAPTDTQYFGPGTRLTVL.

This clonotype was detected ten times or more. CDR3 amino acids: CASSSTSGDTGELFF. The CDR3, as DNA: TGCGCCAGCAGCTCGACTAGCGGTGACACCGGGGAGCTGTTTTTT. V gene TRBV5-1 combines with J gene TRBJ2-2; 9 positions match TRBD2. The CDR3 contains 15 residues. Germline V gene sequence: CDR1 SGHRS, CDR2 YFSETQ. V shed 3 bases, J shed 3 bases, and the junction held 3 bases outside the gene matches.

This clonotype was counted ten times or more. The CDR3 nucleotides are TGTGCCACCAGTGATGCGGGACAGGGTGGCAATGAGCAGTTCTTC. This gives the protein CATSDAGQGGNEQFF. V usage is TRBV24-1 and J usage is TRBJ2-1, with TRBD1 matching over 9 bases. V shed 3 bases and J 6 bases; nucleotides not matched to a gene: 5. Germline-derived CDR1 and CDR2 are KGHDR and SFDVKD. This CDR3 region has 15 residues.

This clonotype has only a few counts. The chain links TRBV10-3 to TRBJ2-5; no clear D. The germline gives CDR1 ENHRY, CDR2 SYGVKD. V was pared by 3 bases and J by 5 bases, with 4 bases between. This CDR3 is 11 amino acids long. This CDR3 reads CAISERETQYF. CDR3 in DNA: TGTGCCATCAGTGAACGGGAGACCCAGTACTTC.

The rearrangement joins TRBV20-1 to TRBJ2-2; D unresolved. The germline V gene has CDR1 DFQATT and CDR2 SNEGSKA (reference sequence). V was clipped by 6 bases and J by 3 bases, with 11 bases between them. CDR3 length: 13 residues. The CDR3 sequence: CSADAGDTGELFF. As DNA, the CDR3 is TGCAGTGCAGACGCTGGGGACACCGGGGAGCTGTTTTTT.

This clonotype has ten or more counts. The CDR3 DNA reads as TGTGCCAGCAGTTTAGGGACTAGCGGGAGAAATGAGCAGTTCTTC. This codes for CASSLGTSGRNEQFF. The rearrangement joins TRBV27 to TRBJ2-1; 14 bases match TRBD2. CDR3 length: 15 amino acids. V lost 2 bases, J lost 7 bases, and 1 base stayed unmatched. Germline V gene lookup returns CDR1 MNHEY and CDR2 SMNVEV (reference sequence).

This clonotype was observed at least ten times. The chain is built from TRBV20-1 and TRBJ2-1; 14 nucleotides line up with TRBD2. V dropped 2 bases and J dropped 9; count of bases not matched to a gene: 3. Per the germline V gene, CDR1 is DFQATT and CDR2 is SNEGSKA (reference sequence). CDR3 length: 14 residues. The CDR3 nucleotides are TGCAGTGCTAGAAGACTAGCGGGAGGGGGTGAGCAGTTCTTC. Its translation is CSARRLAGGGEQFF.

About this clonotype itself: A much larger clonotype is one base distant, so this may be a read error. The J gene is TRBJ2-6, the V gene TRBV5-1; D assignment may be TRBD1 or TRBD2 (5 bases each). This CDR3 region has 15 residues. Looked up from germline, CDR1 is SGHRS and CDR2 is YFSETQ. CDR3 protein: CASSFVVSGANGLTF. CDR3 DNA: TGCGCCAGCAGCTTCGTGGTTTCCGGGGCCAACGGCCTGACTTTC. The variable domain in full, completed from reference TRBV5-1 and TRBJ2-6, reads KAGVTQTPRYLIKTRGQQVTLSCSPISGHRSVSWYQQTPGQGLQFLFEYFSETQRNKGNFPGRFSGRQFSNSRSEMNVSTLELGDSALYLCASSFVVSGANGLTFGAGSRLTVL.